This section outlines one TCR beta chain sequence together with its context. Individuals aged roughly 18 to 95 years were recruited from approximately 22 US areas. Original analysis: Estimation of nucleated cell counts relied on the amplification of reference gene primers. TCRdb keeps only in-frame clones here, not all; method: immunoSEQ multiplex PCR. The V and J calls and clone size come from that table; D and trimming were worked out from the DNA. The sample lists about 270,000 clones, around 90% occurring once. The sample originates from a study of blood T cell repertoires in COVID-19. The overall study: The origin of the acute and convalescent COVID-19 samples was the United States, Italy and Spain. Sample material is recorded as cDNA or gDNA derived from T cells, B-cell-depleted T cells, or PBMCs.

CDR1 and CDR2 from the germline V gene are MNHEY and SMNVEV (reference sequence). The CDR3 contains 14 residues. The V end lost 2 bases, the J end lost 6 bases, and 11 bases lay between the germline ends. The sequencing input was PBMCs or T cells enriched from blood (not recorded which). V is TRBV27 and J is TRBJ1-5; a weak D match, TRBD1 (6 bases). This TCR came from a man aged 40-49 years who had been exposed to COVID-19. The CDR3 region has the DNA TGTGCCAGCAGTTTAGGGGGACATGGTCAGCCCCAGCATTTT. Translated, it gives CASSLGGHGQPQHF.